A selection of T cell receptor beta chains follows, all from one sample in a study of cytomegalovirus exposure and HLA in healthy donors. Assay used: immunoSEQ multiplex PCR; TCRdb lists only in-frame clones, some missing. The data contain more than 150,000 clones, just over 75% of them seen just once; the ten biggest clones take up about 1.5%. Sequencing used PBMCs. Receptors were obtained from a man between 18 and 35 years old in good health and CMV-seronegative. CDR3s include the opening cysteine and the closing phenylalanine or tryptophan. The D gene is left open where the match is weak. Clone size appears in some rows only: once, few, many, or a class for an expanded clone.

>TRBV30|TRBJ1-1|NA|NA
TGTGCCTGGAGTGGTTTAATAGCTTTCTTT
CAWSGLIAFF
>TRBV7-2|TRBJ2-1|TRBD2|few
TGTGCCAGCAGCTTAGAGACTAGCGGGGGAAATGAGCAGTTCTTC
CASSLETSGGNEQFF
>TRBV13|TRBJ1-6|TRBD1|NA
TGTGCCAGCAGCTTAGGCAGGGGGGTCTCCTATAATTCACCCCTCCACTTT
CASSLGRGVSYNSPLHF
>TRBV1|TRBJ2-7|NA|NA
TGCACCAGCAGCCCTTTGGGCAGCACCTACGAGCAGTACTTC
CTSSPLGSTYEQYF
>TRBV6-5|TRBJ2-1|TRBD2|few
TGTGCCAGCCGGGGGGGCTCCTACAATGAGCAGTTCTTC
CASRGGSYNEQFF
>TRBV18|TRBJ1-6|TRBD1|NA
TGTGCCAGCCAAAGGGACAGTAATTCACCCCTCCACTTT
CASQRDSNSPLHF
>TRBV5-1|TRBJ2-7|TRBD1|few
TGCGCCAGCAGCTTACAGGGGGCTGGGACCTACGAGCAGTACTTC
CASSLQGAGTYEQYF
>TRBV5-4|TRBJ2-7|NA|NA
TGTGCCAGCAGCCGGCTGGCTAGCTCAGGGGCGAGGGAGCAGTACTTC
CASSRLASSGAREQYF
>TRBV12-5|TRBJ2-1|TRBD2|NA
TGTGCTAGTGGTTTGCTAGGACTAGCTTGGGATGAGCAGTTCTTC
CASGLLGLAWDEQFF
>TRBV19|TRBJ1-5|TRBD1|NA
TGTGCCAGTAGTATAGGGACAGGGAATCAGCCCCAGCATTTT
CASSIGTGNQPQHF
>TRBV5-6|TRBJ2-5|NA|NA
TGTGCCAGCAGCTTTCCGTGGGACTCTGGGGAGACCCAGTACTTC
CASSFPWDSGETQYF
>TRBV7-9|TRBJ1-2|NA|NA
TGTGCCAGCAGCTTTGTGGACAGTAACTATGGCTACACCTTC
CASSFVDSNYGYTF
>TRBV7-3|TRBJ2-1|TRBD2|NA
TGTGCCAGCAGCCCGCAACCGGGACTAGCGAGGAATGAGCAGTTCTTC
CASSPQPGLARNEQFF
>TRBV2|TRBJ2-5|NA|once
TGTGCCGGCTACAGGGAAGAGACCCAGTACTTC
CAGYREETQYF
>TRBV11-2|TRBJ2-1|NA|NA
TGTGCCAGCAGCTTAGTGGCAGGGCACTACAATGAGCAGTTCTTC
CASSLVAGHYNEQFF
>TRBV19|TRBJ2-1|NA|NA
TGTGCCAGTAGTATAGATACGGGAGAGCAGTTCTTC
CASSIDTGEQFF
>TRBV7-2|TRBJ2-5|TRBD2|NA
TGTGCCAGTTTAGCGGGGGGGCCTGGGGAGACCCAGTACTTC
CASLAGGPGETQYF
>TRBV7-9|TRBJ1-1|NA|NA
TGTGCCAGCAGCCTCTCCGGGCAGGGTGCTTTCTTT
CASSLSGQGAFF
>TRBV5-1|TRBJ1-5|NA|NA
TGCGCCAGCAGCTTGTCCGGGAGCAATCAGCCCCAGCATTTT
CASSLSGSNQPQHF
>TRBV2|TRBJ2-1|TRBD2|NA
TGTGCCAGCAGTGAAGTCCGCCAGCGGGGCAATGAGCAGTTCTTC
CASSEVRQRGNEQFF
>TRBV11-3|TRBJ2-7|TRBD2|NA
TGTGCCAGCAGCTTAGTAGCGGGGACCCCCTACGAGCAGTACTTC
CASSLVAGTPYEQYF
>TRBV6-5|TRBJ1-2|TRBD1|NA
TGTGCCAGCAGCGTGACAGGGGGCGATGGCTACACCTTC
CASSVTGGDGYTF
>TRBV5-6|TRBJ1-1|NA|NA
TGTGCCAGCAGTCTTTGGGGGAGGACGGGGAGGACTGAAGCTTTCTTT
CASSLWGRTGRTEAFF
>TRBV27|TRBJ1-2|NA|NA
TGTGCCAGCAGCTCAGGACAGCACTATGGCTACACCTTC
CASSSGQHYGYTF
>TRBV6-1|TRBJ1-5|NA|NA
TGTGCCAGCAGTGCTAGGACAACATATAGCAATCAGCCCCAGCATTTT
CASSARTTYSNQPQHF
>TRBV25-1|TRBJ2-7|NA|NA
TGTGCCAGCAGTGAATTCTTGGGGGCCGAGCAGTACTTC
CASSEFLGAEQYF
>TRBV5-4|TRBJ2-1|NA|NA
TGTGCCAGCAGCTTGATCGTCGACTTGACCTCCTACAATGAGCAGTTCTTC
CASSLIVDLTSYNEQFF
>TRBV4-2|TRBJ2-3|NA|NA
TGTGCCAGCACCCTGGAAGGGGGGGTAGATACGCAGTATTTT
CASTLEGGVDTQYF
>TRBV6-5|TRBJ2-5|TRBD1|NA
TGTGCCAGCACATGGACAGGGGTTTTCGGAGAGACCCAGTACTTC
CASTWTGVFGETQYF
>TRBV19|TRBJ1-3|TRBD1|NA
TGTGCCAGTAGTTATGACAGGGTCTCTGGAAACACCATATATTTT
CASSYDRVSGNTIYF
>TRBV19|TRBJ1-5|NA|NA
TGTGCCAGTATTTCGGGGGACAATCAGCCCCAGCATTTT
CASISGDNQPQHF
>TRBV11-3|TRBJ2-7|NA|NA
TGTGCCAGCAGCTTAACTGCCGGTGAGCAGTACTTC
CASSLTAGEQYF
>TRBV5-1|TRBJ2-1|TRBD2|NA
TGCGCCAGCAGCTTGGCCGGGGGGAACAGCGAGCAGTTCTTC
CASSLAGGNSEQFF
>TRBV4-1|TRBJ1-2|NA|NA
TGCGCCAGCAGCCAAGAAGGGGTCGGGGGATTCTATGGCTACACCTTC
CASSQEGVGGFYGYTF
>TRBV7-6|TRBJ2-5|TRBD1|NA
TGTGCCAGCAGCTGGACAGGGGAGCGGGAGACCCAGTACTTC
CASSWTGERETQYF
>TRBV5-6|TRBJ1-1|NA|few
TGTGCCAGCGGGCTCTATACAGGGTTATGGGGCGGCACTGAAGCTTTCTTT
CASGLYTGLWGGTEAFF
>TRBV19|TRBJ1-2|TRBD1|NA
TGTGCCAGTAGTCCGGGACAGGGGAACTATGGCTACACCTTC
CASSPGQGNYGYTF
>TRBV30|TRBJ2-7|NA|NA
TGTGCCTGGAGTTCCGCCTACGAGCAGTACTTC
CAWSSAYEQYF
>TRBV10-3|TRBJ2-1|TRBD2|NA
TGTGCCATCACCCTCGGACTAGACAATGAGCAGTTCTTC
CAITLGLDNEQFF
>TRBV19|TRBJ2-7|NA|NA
TGTGCCAGTAGTATCGAAAGGGGGAGCTCCTACGAGCAGTACTTC
CASSIERGSSYEQYF
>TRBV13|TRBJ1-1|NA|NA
TGTGCCAGCAGCTTAGGATGGGCGGGGGGCGAGTTAGCAACTGAAGCTTTCTTT
CASSLGWAGGELATEAFF
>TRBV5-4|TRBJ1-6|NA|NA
TGTGCCAGCAGCCCTGGGAGGGGACAAGTCAATTCACCCCTCCACTTT
CASSPGRGQVNSPLHF
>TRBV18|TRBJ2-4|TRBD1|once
TGTGCCAGCTCACAACGACAGGGAGTAGCCAAAAACATTCAGTACTTC
CASSQRQGVAKNIQYF
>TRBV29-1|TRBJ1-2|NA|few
TGCAGCGTTGAACTAATTCCCTATGGCTACACCTTC
CSVELIPYGYTF
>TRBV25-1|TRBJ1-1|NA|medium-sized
TGTGCCAGCAGTGTATGCACTGAAGCTTTCTTT
CASSVCTEAFF
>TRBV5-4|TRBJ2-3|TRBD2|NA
TGTGCCAGCAGTGGACTAGCGCAACCTAGCACAGATACGCAGTATTTT
CASSGLAQPSTDTQYF
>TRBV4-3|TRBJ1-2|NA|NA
TGCGCCAGCAGCCAGGGGAGGGGCGCCTCCAACTATGGCTACACCTTC
CASSQGRGASNYGYTF
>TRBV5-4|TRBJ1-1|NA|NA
TGTGCCAGCAGCTTGGCCCGAGGGGAGGCTGAAGCTTTCTTT
CASSLARGEAEAFF
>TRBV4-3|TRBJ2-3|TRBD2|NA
TGCGCCAGCAGCCAAGATACGGCGGGGGGTTGGGGAACAGATACGCAGTATTTT
CASSQDTAGGWGTDTQYF
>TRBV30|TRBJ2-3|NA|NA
TGTGCCTGGAAGGTGGCGGGCCCCTCTAGCACAGATACGCAGTATTTT
CAWKVAGPSSTDTQYF
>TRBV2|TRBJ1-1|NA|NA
TGTGCCAGCAGTGAACAGGGAGCGGGGGGCGCTGAAGCTTTCTTT
CASSEQGAGGAEAFF